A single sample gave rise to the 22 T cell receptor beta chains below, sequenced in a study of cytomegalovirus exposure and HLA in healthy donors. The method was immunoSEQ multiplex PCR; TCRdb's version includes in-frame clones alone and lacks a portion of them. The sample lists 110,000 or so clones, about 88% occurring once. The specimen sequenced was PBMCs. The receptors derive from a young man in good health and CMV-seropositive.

The CDR3 sequence is CATSREEDGELFF. Here the CDR3 DNA reads TGTGCCACCAGCAGAGAAGAGGACGGGGAGCTGTTTTTT. The rearrangement links TRBV15 to TRBJ2-2; D gene uncertain. Germline V lookup: CDR1 LNHNV, CDR2 YYDKDF (reference sequence). The CDR3 contains 13 residues. Trimming shortened V by 0 bases and J by 7 bases, and 6 bases separated the two germline ends. Full variable domain (rest looked up from reference TRBV15 and TRBJ2-2): DAMVIQNPRYQVTQFGKPVTLSCSQTLNHNVMYWYQQKSSQAPKLLFHYYDKDFNNEADTPDNFQSRRPNTSFCFLDIRSPGLGDTAMYLCATSREEDGELFFGEGSRLTVL.

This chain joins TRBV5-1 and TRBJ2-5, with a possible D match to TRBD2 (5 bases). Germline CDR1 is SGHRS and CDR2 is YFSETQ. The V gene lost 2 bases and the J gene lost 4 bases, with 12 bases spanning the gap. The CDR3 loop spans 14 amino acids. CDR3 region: CASSFRGYRETQYF. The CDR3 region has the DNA TGCGCCAGCAGCTTTCGGGGATATAGAGAGACCCAGTACTTC. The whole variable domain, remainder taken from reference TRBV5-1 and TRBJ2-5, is KAGVTQTPRYLIKTRGQQVTLSCSPISGHRSVSWYQQTPGQGLQFLFEYFSETQRNKGNFPGRFSGRQFSNSRSEMNVSTLELGDSALYLCASSFRGYRETQYFGPGTRLLVL.

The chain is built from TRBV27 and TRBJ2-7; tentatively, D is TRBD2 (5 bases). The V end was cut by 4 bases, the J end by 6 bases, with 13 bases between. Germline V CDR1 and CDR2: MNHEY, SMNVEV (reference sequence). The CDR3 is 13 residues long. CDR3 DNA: TGTGCCAGCAGTTCTCGGGATCGCGGCGAGCAGTACTTC. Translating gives CASSSRDRGEQYF.

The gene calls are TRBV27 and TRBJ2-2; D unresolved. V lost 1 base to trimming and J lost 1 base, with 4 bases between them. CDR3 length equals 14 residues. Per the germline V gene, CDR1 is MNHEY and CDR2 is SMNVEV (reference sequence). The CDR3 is CASSLYRNTGELFF. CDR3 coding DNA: TGTGCCAGCAGTTTATACAGGAACACCGGGGAGCTGTTTTTT.

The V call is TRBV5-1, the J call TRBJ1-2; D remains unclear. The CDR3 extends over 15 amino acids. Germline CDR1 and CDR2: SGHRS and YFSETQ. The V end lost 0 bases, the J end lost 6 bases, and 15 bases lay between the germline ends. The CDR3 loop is CASSLAQTFDNGYTF. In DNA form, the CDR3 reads TGCGCCAGCAGCTTGGCACAGACCTTCGATAATGGCTACACCTTC.

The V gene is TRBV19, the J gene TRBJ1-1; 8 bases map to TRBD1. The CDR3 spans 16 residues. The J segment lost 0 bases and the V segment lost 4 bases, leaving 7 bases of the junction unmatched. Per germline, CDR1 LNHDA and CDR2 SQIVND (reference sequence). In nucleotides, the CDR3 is TGTGCCAGTAGTACTAGGACAGGGAACATGAACACTGAAGCTTTCTTT. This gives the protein CASSTRTGNMNTEAFF.

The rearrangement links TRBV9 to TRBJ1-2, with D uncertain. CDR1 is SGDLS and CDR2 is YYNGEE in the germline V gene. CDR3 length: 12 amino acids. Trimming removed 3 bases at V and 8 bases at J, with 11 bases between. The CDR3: CASSGDMGGYTF. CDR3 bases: TGTGCCAGCAGCGGCGACATGGGCGGCTACACCTTC.

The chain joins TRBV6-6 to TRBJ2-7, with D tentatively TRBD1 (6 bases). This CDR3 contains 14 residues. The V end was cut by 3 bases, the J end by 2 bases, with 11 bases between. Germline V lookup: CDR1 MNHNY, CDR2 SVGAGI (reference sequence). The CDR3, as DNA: TGTGCCAGCAGTTATGGGCAGGGGACCTACGAGCAGTACTTC. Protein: CASSYGQGTYEQYF.

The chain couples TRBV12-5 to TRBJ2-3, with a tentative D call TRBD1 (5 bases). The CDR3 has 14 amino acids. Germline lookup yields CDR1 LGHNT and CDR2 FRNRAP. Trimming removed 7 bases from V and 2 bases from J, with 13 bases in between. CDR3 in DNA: TGTGCTAGTGCCCAAAGACAGAACACAGATACGCAGTATTTT. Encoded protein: CASAQRQNTDTQYF.

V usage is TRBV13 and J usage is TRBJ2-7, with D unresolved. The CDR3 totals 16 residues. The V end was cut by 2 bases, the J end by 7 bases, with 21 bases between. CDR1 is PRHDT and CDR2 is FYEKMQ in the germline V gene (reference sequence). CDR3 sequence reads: CASSLSVNVRTEEQYF. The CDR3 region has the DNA TGTGCCAGCAGCTTATCGGTTAACGTTCGCACGGAGGAGCAGTACTTC.

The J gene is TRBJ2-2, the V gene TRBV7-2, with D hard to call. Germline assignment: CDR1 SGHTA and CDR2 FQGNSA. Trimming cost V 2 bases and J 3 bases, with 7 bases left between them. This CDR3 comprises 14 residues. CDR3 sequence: CASSLKLYTGELFF. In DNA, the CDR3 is TGTGCCAGCAGCTTAAAGCTTTACACCGGGGAGCTGTTTTTT.

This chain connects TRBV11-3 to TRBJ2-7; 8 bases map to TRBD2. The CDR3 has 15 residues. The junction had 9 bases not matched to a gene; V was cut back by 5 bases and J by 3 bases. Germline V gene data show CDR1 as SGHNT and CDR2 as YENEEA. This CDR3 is CASSLRSGGDYEQYF. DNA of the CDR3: TGTGCCAGCAGCCTAAGAAGCGGGGGAGACTACGAGCAGTACTTC.

CDR3 loop: CASSLPQGAHTEAFF. The CDR3 DNA reads TGTGCCAGCAGCTTACCCCAGGGGGCGCACACTGAAGCTTTCTTT. V usage is TRBV7-2 and J usage is TRBJ1-1, with 8 bases lining up with TRBD1. The V segment lost 2 bases and the J segment 3 bases; nucleotides outside the gene matches: 5. The CDR3 spans 15 residues. Germline lookup yields CDR1 SGHTA and CDR2 FQGNSA.

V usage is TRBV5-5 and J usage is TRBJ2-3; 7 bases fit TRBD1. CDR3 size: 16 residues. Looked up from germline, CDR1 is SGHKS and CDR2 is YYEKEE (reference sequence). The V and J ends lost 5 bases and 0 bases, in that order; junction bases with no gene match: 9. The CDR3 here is CASRKNRDSSTDTQYF. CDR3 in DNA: TGTGCCAGCAGGAAAAACCGGGACAGTAGCACAGATACGCAGTATTTT.

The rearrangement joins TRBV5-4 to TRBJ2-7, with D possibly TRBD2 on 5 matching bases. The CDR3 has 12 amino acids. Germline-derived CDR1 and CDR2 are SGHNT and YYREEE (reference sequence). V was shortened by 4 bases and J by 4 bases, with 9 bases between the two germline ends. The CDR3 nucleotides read TGTGCCAGCAGCGGCCGGGGTTACGAGCAGTACTTC. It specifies CASSGRGYEQYF.

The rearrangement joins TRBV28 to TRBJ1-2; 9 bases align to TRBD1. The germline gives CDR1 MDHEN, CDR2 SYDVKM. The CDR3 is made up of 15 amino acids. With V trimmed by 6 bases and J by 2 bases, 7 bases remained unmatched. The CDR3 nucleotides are TGTGCCAGCAGAGGACAGGGGTCAGTAAACTATGGCTACACCTTC. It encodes CASRGQGSVNYGYTF.

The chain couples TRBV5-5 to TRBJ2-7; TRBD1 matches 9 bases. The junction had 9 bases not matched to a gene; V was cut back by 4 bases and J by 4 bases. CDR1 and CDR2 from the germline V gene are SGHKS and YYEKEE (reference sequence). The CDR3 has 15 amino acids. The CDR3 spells CASSLDRGGWYEQYF. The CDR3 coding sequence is TGTGCCAGCAGCCTCGACAGGGGGGGTTGGTACGAGCAGTACTTC.

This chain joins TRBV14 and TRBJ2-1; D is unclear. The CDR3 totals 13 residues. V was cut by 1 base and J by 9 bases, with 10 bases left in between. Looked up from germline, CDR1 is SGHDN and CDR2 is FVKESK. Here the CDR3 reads CASSQVRSGEQFF. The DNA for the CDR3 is TGTGCCAGCAGCCAAGTCCGTTCGGGTGAGCAGTTCTTC.

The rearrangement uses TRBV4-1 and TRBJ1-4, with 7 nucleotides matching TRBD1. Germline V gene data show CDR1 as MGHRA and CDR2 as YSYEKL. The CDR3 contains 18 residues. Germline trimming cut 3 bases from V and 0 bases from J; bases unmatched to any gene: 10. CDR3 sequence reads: CASSHQTGAVATNEKLFF. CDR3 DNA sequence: TGCGCCAGCAGCCACCAAACAGGGGCGGTTGCAACTAATGAAAAACTGTTTTTT.

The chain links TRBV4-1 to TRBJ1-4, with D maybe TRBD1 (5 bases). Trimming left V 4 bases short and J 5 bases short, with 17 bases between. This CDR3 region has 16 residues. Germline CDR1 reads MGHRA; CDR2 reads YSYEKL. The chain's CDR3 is CASSLLTVGPNEKLFF. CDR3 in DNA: TGCGCCAGCAGCCTCCTAACCGTGGGGCCCAATGAAAAACTGTTTTTT.

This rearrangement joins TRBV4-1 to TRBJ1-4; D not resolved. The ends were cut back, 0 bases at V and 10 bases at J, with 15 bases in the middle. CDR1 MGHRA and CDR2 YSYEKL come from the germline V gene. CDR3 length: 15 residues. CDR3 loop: CASSQDSYSDGKLFF. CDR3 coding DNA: TGCGCCAGCAGCCAAGACTCCTACAGTGATGGAAAACTGTTTTTT.

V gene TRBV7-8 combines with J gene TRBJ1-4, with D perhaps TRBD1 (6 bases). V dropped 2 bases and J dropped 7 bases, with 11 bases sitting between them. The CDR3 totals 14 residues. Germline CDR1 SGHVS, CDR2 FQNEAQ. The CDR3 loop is CASSLQGKVEKLFF. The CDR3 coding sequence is TGTGCCAGCAGCTTACAGGGGAAGGTTGAAAAACTGTTTTTT.